One and the same sample provided the 27 T cell receptor beta chains below, sequenced in a study of blood T cells in healthy people across ages. A second roughly 6 to 12 cycle PCR used barcoded and J-beta primers. MiXCR, run by TCRdb on the 5' RACE reads, gives a single entry per CDR3 protein. This table holds around 1.7 million distinct CDR3 sequences, over 25% found once. The sequenced sample was blood. These receptor sequences come from a woman in her twenties or thirties in good health.

This clonotype has more than one count but fewer than ten. The junction and the germline gene differ at one end; a read error may be behind it. The chain employs TRBV18 and TRBJ2-7; 7 nucleotides align to TRBD1. This CDR3 comprises 14 residues. The germline gives CDR1 KGHSH, CDR2 LQKENI. CDR3 in amino acids: CASSPSRGSCEQYF. The CDR3 DNA follows: TGTGCCAGCTCACCATCCAGGGGGTCCTGCGAGCAGTACTTC.

V and J are TRBV12-3 or TRBV12-4 and TRBJ1-2; the match to TRBD1 covers 8 bases. V dropped 4 bases and J dropped 2; count of bases not matched to a gene: 9. The CDR3 spans 16 residues. CDR3 sequence (DNA): TGTGCCAGCAGTTCCCCGGACAGGGCTATAAACTATGGCTACACCTTC. It is translated as CASSSPDRAINYGYTF.

This clonotype was observed at least ten times. The chain couples TRBV3-1 to TRBJ2-7; 10 positions agree with TRBD1. From germline, CDR1 is LGHDT and CDR2 YNNKEL (reference sequence). With 4 bases clipped from V and 7 bases from J, the junction kept 10 bases outside the gene matches. This CDR3 is 15 amino acids long. CDR3 sequence (DNA): TGTGCCAGCAGCCCCCGGGACAGGGGAGCGCTGGAGCAGTACTTC. It specifies CASSPRDRGALEQYF.

This clonotype was counted between two and nine times. The J gene is TRBJ2-1, the V gene TRBV9; D is possibly TRBD1 or TRBD2 (5 bases each). V dropped 0 bases and J dropped 5 bases, with 12 bases sitting between them. CDR1 and CDR2 (germline): SGDLS, YYNGEE. This CDR3 has 15 residues. The CDR3 protein is CASSVVPGRNNEQFF. The DNA for the CDR3 is TGTGCCAGCAGCGTAGTTCCGGGACGTAACAATGAGCAGTTCTTC.

The chain couples TRBV10-3 to TRBJ1-3; possibly TRBD1 for D (5 bases). Between the trimmed V and J ends, which lost 11 bases and 7 bases, there was a span of 18 bases. Per the germline V gene, CDR1 is ENHRY and CDR2 is SYGVKD. This CDR3 is built from 13 residues. The CDR3 region is CAVTGTPRNTIYF. The CDR3 nucleotides are TGTGCCGTAACCGGGACCCCAAGGAACACCATATATTTT.

This chain connects TRBV7-2 to TRBJ2-7, with 11 bases aligning to TRBD2. Germline V lookup: CDR1 SGHTA, CDR2 FQGNSA. V lost 1 base to trimming and J lost 5 bases; unmatched junction nucleotides: 7. The CDR3 spans 16 residues. CDR3 in DNA: TGTGCCAGCAGCTTAGGGGCTAGCGGGAGGTGGAACGAGCAGTACTTC. It encodes CASSLGASGRWNEQYF. The full variable domain, with the rest looked up from reference TRBV7-2 and TRBJ2-7, is GAGVSQSPSNKVTEKGKDVELRCDPISGHTALYWYRQSLGQGLEFLIYFQGNSAPDKSGLPSDRFSAERTGGSVSTLTIQRTQQEDSAVYLCASSLGASGRWNEQYFGPGTRLTVT.

This clonotype has at least ten counts. The chain carries TRBV7-2 and TRBJ2-7; D call uncertain. CDR3 length: 13 amino acids. V lost 1 base and J 6 bases, leaving 10 bases between the germline ends. The germline CDR1 and CDR2 sequences are SGHTA and FQGNSA. The CDR3 loop reads CASSLEWSAEQYF. CDR3 DNA: TGTGCCAGCAGCTTAGAGTGGAGTGCCGAGCAGTACTTC.

V gene TRBV7-2 combines with J gene TRBJ1-2; D is uncertain. The CDR3 totals 14 residues. The V end was cut by 7 bases, the J end by 4 bases, with 16 bases between. The V gene's germline CDR1 is SGHTA and CDR2 FQGNSA. CDR3 nucleotide sequence: TGTGCCAGCAACTTCGCCAAAGGGAGCTATGGCTACACCTTC. Encoded protein: CASNFAKGSYGYTF.

This clonotype occurred many times. The chain joins TRBV28 to TRBJ1-5; D is uncertain. The CDR3 extends over 12 amino acids. Germline CDR1 reads MDHEN; CDR2 reads SYDVKM. V was cut by 7 bases and J by 2 bases, with 6 bases left in between. CDR3 in amino acids: CASNSGNQPQHF. The CDR3 DNA reads as TGTGCCAGCAATTCAGGCAATCAGCCCCAGCATTTT.

This clonotype has just a few counts. The gene calls are TRBV3-1 and TRBJ1-1; tentatively, D is TRBD1 (5 bases). The V end lost 0 bases, the J end lost 1 base, and 12 bases lay between the germline ends. The length of the CDR3 is 16 residues. Germline loops: CDR1 LGHDT, CDR2 YNNKEL (reference sequence). The CDR3 region is CASSQEGGERNTEAFF. CDR3 coding DNA: TGTGCCAGCAGCCAAGAGGGGGGAGAGAGGAACACTGAAGCTTTCTTT.

Concerning this clonotype itself: Compared with germline, one end of the junction differs, possibly owing to a read error. The chain couples TRBV4-3 to TRBJ2-7, with 9 positions matching TRBD2. The CDR3 consists of 15 residues. Germline loops: CDR1 LGHNA, CDR2 YSLEER. The CDR3 nucleotides are TGCGCCAGCAGCACCCGACTAGCGGAGCGTTACGATCAGTACTTC. Translation gives CASSTRLAERYDQYF.

As to this clonotype: One junction end does not reproduce the germline sequence, and a read error may be involved. The J gene is TRBJ2-1, the V gene TRBV7-3, with a weak D call TRBD2 (7 bases). Germline V gene lookup returns CDR1 SGHTA and CDR2 FQGTGA. There are 15 residues in the CDR3. The CDR3 DNA sequence: TGTGCCAGTAGCTTACATGGGGGGGCTTTCAATGAGCGGTTCTTC. Translation gives CASSLHGGAFNERFF.

V is TRBV20-1 and J is TRBJ2-2, with 7 nucleotides matching TRBD2. The CDR3 has 15 residues. Germline values: CDR1 DFQATT, CDR2 SNEGSKA (reference sequence). V dropped 1 base and J dropped 4; count of bases not matched to a gene: 6. CDR3 coding DNA: TGCAGTGCTAGAGGCAGGCGGGGGAGCACCGGGGAGCTGTTTTTT. Protein sequence: CSARGRRGSTGELFF.

Remarks on this clonotype: A clone one base away is much larger, so this may be a read error. This rearrangement joins TRBV29-1 to TRBJ2-5; 15 nucleotides align to TRBD2. Germline lookup yields CDR1 SQVTM and CDR2 ANQGSEA. This CDR3 spans 15 amino acids. CDR3 bases: TGCAGCGTAGGGACTAGCGGGAGGCCCCAAGAGACCCCGTACTTC. Translation gives CSVGTSGRPQETPYF.

This clonotype was observed at least ten times. The chain uses TRBV20-1 and TRBJ2-1; 10 bases agree with TRBD2. Per the germline V gene, CDR1 is DFQATT and CDR2 is SNEGSKA (reference sequence). The V gene end was trimmed by 4 bases and the J gene end by 8 bases; junction bases not matched to a gene: 11. This CDR3 spans 15 amino acids. This chain's CDR3 is CSAILASGRGDEQFF. Here the CDR3 DNA reads TGCAGTGCTATATTGGCTAGCGGGAGAGGAGATGAGCAGTTCTTC.

A few counts support this clonotype. The CDR3 here is CASSSMRINEQFF. The CDR3, as DNA: TGTGCCAGCAGCAGCATGAGGATCAATGAGCAGTTCTTC. The gene calls are TRBV12-3 or TRBV12-4 and TRBJ2-1; no definite D call. The germline V and J ends were trimmed by 6 bases and 6 bases, with 12 bases remaining between them. This CDR3 contains 13 residues.

The rearrangement links TRBV20-1 to TRBJ2-1; TRBD1 is a possible D gene (5 bases). The CDR3 covers 11 residues. Germline CDR1 DFQATT, CDR2 SNEGSKA (reference sequence). Trimming stripped 6 bases from V and 15 bases from J, with 18 bases between. Here the CDR3 DNA reads TGCAGTGCCACTAAGGGGATCCCAGCGTTCTTC. Translated, it gives CSATKGIPAFF.

V usage is TRBV6-6 and J usage is TRBJ1-2; 7 bases map to TRBD1. CDR1 MNHNY and CDR2 SVGAGI come from the germline V gene (reference sequence). J lost 4 bases, V lost 7 bases, and 12 bases had no gene match. The CDR3 covers 15 residues. CDR3 in DNA: TGTGCCAGCACCCCCAGGGGGACCTGGGGCTATGGCTACACCTTC. The encoded protein is CASTPRGTWGYGYTF.

As regards this clonotype: Sequence at one end of the junction differs from germline and may be a read error. The chain employs TRBV4-3 and TRBJ2-1; a possible D gene is TRBD1 (6 bases). In germline, CDR1 is LGHNA, CDR2 YSLEER. The CDR3 totals 18 residues. The CDR3 DNA follows: TGCACCAGCAGCCAAGGGATGCCAGGGGATACCATATACAATGAGCAGTTCTTC. It specifies CTSSQGMPGDTIYNEQFF.

The rearrangement links TRBV7-9 to TRBJ2-1; D might be TRBD1 (6 bases). V was pared by 5 bases and J by 6 bases, with 20 bases between. From germline, CDR1 is SEHNR and CDR2 FQNEAQ (reference sequence). The length of the CDR3 is 16 residues. CDR3 nucleotide sequence: TGTGCCAGCAGCCCCCCCAGGGGTAAGGTCATCAATGAGCAGTTCTTC. It translates to CASSPPRGKVINEQFF.

The V call is TRBV10-3, the J call TRBJ1-1, with 10 bases fitting TRBD1. The CDR3 has 15 residues. The trim removed 3 bases at V and 7 bases at J, leaving 8 bases unmatched. Germline V gene lookup returns CDR1 ENHRY and CDR2 SYGVKD. DNA of the CDR3: TGTGCCATCAGTGATCCCCGGGACAGGGGCAGTGAAGCTTTCTTT. This translates into CAISDPRDRGSEAFF.

This clonotype was observed once. The chain is built from TRBV24-1 and TRBJ2-1; the match to TRBD2 covers 11 bases. The CDR3 covers 15 residues. Germline CDR1 KGHDR, CDR2 SFDVKD. The J segment lost 10 bases and the V segment lost 3 bases, leaving 7 bases of the junction unmatched. CDR3 DNA sequence: TGTGCCACCAGTGATGGGACTAGCGGAAGGTCGGAGCAGTTCTTC. Translated, it gives CATSDGTSGRSEQFF.

The rearrangement joins TRBV5-6 to TRBJ2-1, with D possibly called TRBD1 or TRBD2 (6 bases each). CDR3 length: 15 amino acids. V shed 2 bases and J shed 9 bases, with 18 bases lying between them. Germline CDR1 is SGHDT and CDR2 is YYEEEE. CDR3 residues: CASSFLGGGRSEQFF. The CDR3 nucleotides are TGTGCCAGCAGCTTTTTGGGGGGCGGTAGGAGTGAGCAGTTCTTC.

V and J are TRBV5-1 and TRBJ1-3; tentatively, D is TRBD1 (5 bases). Germline values: CDR1 SGHRS, CDR2 YFSETQ. With 1 base removed from V and 2 bases from J, the gap between germline ends came to 10 bases. The CDR3 sequence is 15 residues long. The CDR3 sequence: CASSLQGVPGNTIYF. The CDR3 DNA reads as TGCGCCAGCAGCTTGCAGGGCGTCCCTGGAAACACCATATATTTT.

This clonotype was seen repeatedly, ten times or more. The chain is built from TRBV6-6 and TRBJ2-7, with no clear D. CDR3 length: 14 residues. Germline CDR1 MNHNY, CDR2 SVGAGI (reference sequence). V was clipped by 6 bases and J by 0 bases, with 12 bases between them. The CDR3 DNA reads TGTGCCAGCAGAAACCAGGAGATCTCCTACGAGCAGTACTTC. Its protein is CASRNQEISYEQYF.

This chain joins TRBV4-2 and TRBJ1-4; D not certain. CDR1 and CDR2 from the germline V gene are LGHNA and YNFKEQ. The CDR3 has 17 amino acids. V dropped 1 base and J dropped 0 bases, with 12 bases sitting between them. This chain's CDR3 is CASSQGPGTATNEKLFF. DNA for the CDR3: TGTGCCAGCAGCCAAGGCCCAGGAACTGCAACTAATGAAAAACTGTTTTTT.

This clonotype was picked up many times. V gene TRBV6-2 or TRBV6-3 combines with J gene TRBJ2-1, with 10 bases fitting TRBD2. Germline V CDR1 and CDR2: MNHEY, SVGEGT. The V segment lost 2 bases and the J segment 0 bases; nucleotides outside the gene matches: 4. The CDR3 length is 17 residues. Here the CDR3 DNA reads TGTGCCAGCAGTTACAGAGGGACTAGCGTCTCCTACAATGAGCAGTTCTTC. This sequence encodes CASSYRGTSVSYNEQFF.